These 27 T cell receptor beta chains were sequenced from one sample in a study of blood T cells in healthy people across ages. A second PCR of 7 to 11 cycles used a sample-barcoded 5' primer and a J-beta primer mix. TCRdb re-called the 5' RACE reads with MiXCR, one entry per CDR3 protein. Of around 1.1 million distinct CDR3 sequences in the sample, 30% to 40% were seen once. The specimen sequenced was blood. Receptors were obtained from a man between 18 and 35 years old in good health.

In its sample, this clonotype was seen a few times. The chain links TRBV27 to TRBJ1-5; D unresolved. Deletions cut 1 base from V and 0 bases from J, with 7 bases between. The CDR3 runs to 15 residues. Germline CDR1 is MNHEY and CDR2 is SMNVEV (reference sequence). This chain's CDR3 is CASSLFGDSNQPQHF. The CDR3 DNA reads as TGTGCCAGCAGTTTATTCGGGGATAGCAATCAGCCCCAGCATTTT.

CDR3 loop: CASSTGAQRGWDTQYF. In nucleotides, the CDR3 is TGTGCCAGCAGCACCGGAGCGCAGAGGGGTTGGGATACGCAGTATTTT. V gene TRBV21-1 combines with J gene TRBJ2-3; the D call TRBD1 from the table was never checked on the DNA. TRBV21-1 is an annotated pseudogene. The CDR3 contains 16 residues.

This clonotype was counted many times. CDR3 coding DNA: TGCAGTGCTCGGACTGACAATGAGCAGTTCTTC. It translates to CSARTDNEQFF. The rearrangement links TRBV20-1 to TRBJ2-1, with a possible D match to TRBD2 (5 bases). Trimming pared 5 bases from V and 5 bases from J, leaving 7 bases between. Per the germline V gene, CDR1 is DFQATT and CDR2 is SNEGSKA (reference sequence). The CDR3 covers 11 residues.

This clonotype has at least ten counts. The chain links TRBV7-2 to TRBJ2-1; tentative D call: TRBD2 (5 bases). The CDR3 spans 14 residues. Germline CDR1 reads SGHTA; CDR2 reads FQGNSA. With 1 base removed from V and 6 bases from J, the gap between germline ends came to 10 bases. CDR3 region: CASSLDEGSNEQFF. CDR3 nucleotides: TGTGCCAGCAGCTTAGATGAGGGATCCAATGAGCAGTTCTTC. Supplemented by reference TRBV7-2 and TRBJ2-1, the full variable domain reads GAGVSQSPSNKVTEKGKDVELRCDPISGHTALYWYRQSLGQGLEFLIYFQGNSAPDKSGLPSDRFSAERTGGSVSTLTIQRTQQEDSAVYLCASSLDEGSNEQFFGPGTRLTVL.

The CDR3 DNA sequence: TGCGCCAGCAGCGTGTCGGACATTATCTACAATGAGCAGTACTTC. It translates to CASSVSDIIYNEQYF. The V call is TRBV5-1, the J call TRBJ2-7, with D possibly TRBD1 on 5 matching bases. V shed 4 bases and J shed 7 bases, with 21 bases lying between them. The CDR3 extends over 15 amino acids. Germline-derived CDR1 and CDR2 are SGHRS and YFSETQ.

This sequence joins TRBV5-1 and TRBJ1-1, with 8 nucleotides matching TRBD1. The CDR3 length is 16 residues. Germline V gene sequence: CDR1 SGHRS, CDR2 YFSETQ. The trim removed 4 bases at V and 6 bases at J, leaving 14 bases unmatched. CDR3 sequence: CASSQPDSGGASEAFF. The CDR3 region has the DNA TGCGCCAGCAGCCAACCCGATTCAGGGGGCGCCTCTGAAGCTTTCTTT.

This clonotype was found a few times. V gene TRBV29-1 combines with J gene TRBJ1-2; D uncertain. The V end was cut by 2 bases, the J end by 8 bases, with 12 bases between. CDR1 and CDR2 from the germline V gene are SQVTM and ANQGSEA. This CDR3 contains 12 residues. Written as DNA, the CDR3 is TGCAGCGTTGAATTGGTGGAGAGAGGCTACACCTTC. Encoded protein: CSVELVERGYTF.

The chain carries TRBV7-2 and TRBJ2-1, with D unresolved. The CDR3 is made up of 14 amino acids. Deletions cut 1 base from V and 8 bases from J, with 12 bases between. Per germline, CDR1 SGHTA and CDR2 FQGNSA. As DNA, the CDR3 is TGTGCCAGCAGCTTAGGTAAGGGTGGGGATGAGCAGTTCTTC. Protein product: CASSLGKGGDEQFF.

This chain uses TRBV24-1 with TRBJ1-2, with 8 bases fitting TRBD1. The CDR3 contains 16 residues. With V trimmed by 4 bases and J by 4 bases, 10 bases remained unmatched. Germline V gives CDR1 KGHDR, CDR2 SFDVKD. The CDR3 sequence: CATSEPTTGGSYGYTF. The CDR3 coding sequence is TGTGCCACCAGTGAGCCGACTACAGGGGGAAGCTATGGCTACACCTTC.

The rearrangement links TRBV29-1 to TRBJ1-2; 9 nucleotides align to TRBD1. Germline CDR1 reads SQVTM; CDR2 reads ANQGSEA. V lost 4 bases and J lost 4; bases outside the gene matches: 4. This CDR3 is built from 13 residues. CDR3 residues: CSVGQGGVYGYTF. The CDR3 nucleotides are TGCAGCGTTGGACAGGGGGGTGTCTATGGCTACACCTTC.

The chain couples TRBV28 to TRBJ2-3; TRBD2 agrees at 10 bases. Germline V lookup: CDR1 MDHEN, CDR2 SYDVKM. The CDR3 totals 16 residues. V lost 5 bases to trimming and J lost 5 bases; unmatched junction nucleotides: 10. The CDR3 protein is CASSRKAGGLLDTQYF. In DNA form, the CDR3 reads TGTGCCAGCAGTCGGAAAGCGGGGGGGCTGTTAGATACGCAGTATTTT.

This clonotype was counted ten times or more. The V call is TRBV10-3, the J call TRBJ1-1, with 7 bases matching TRBD1. CDR1 and CDR2 (germline): ENHRY, SYGVKD. There are 14 residues in the CDR3. V was pared by 3 bases and J by 5 bases, with 6 bases of the junction left unmatched. The CDR3 region is CAISDYGQATEAFF. CDR3 nucleotides: TGTGCCATCAGTGACTACGGACAGGCGACTGAAGCTTTCTTT.

Ten or more counts support this clonotype. The genes are TRBV6-6 and TRBJ1-5, with D maybe TRBD1 (5 bases). CDR3 length equals 15 residues. Trimming removed 0 bases at V and 4 bases at J, with 10 bases between. Per the germline V gene, CDR1 is MNHNY and CDR2 is SVGAGI (reference sequence). CDR3 sequence (DNA): TGTGCCAGCAGTTACTCGGACATGCCTAATCAGCCCCAGCATTTT. It is translated as CASSYSDMPNQPQHF.

This clonotype was detected a few times. This chain links TRBV7-2 with TRBJ1-5; D is possibly TRBD1 (5 bases). The V gene's germline CDR1 is SGHTA and CDR2 FQGNSA. This CDR3 has 16 residues. The V gene lost 5 bases and the J gene lost 7 bases, with 21 bases spanning the gap. CDR3 sequence (DNA): TGTGCCAGCAGCCCCCGGGCGGGGGAGGTGTGGCAGCCCCAGCATTTT. It encodes CASSPRAGEVWQPQHF.

CDR3 protein: CASSFARGAGNQPQHF. The CDR3 bases are TGTGCCAGCAGTTTCGCCAGGGGCGCGGGCAATCAGCCCCAGCATTTT. The chain couples TRBV27 to TRBJ1-5, with D possibly matching TRBD1 (6 bases). Trimming removed 3 bases from V and 2 bases from J, with 14 bases in between. CDR3 length equals 16 residues. Germline V gene data show CDR1 as MNHEY and CDR2 as SMNVEV (reference sequence).

This rearrangement joins TRBV4-3 to TRBJ1-5, with D maybe TRBD1 (6 bases). The CDR3 covers 16 residues. Germline V gives CDR1 LGHNA, CDR2 YSLEER. V dropped 1 base and J dropped 6 bases, with 16 bases sitting between them. DNA of the CDR3: TGCGCCAGCAGCCAAGGGGTGACAGGCTCAGGTCAGCCCCAGCATTTT. This gives the protein CASSQGVTGSGQPQHF.

V and J are TRBV19 and TRBJ2-1; D is perhaps TRBD2 (5 bases). The CDR3 is made up of 17 amino acids. Germline V CDR1 and CDR2: LNHDA, SQIVND (reference sequence). Trimming removed 3 bases from V and 0 bases from J, with 15 bases in between. In DNA, the CDR3 is TGTGCCAGTAGTATCGGCAGCAGGAGGAGCTCCTACAATGAGCAGTTCTTC. The encoded protein is CASSIGSRRSSYNEQFF. The full variable domain, completed using reference TRBV19 and TRBJ2-1, is DGGITQSPKYLFRKEGQNVTLSCEQNLNHDAMYWYRQDPGQGLRLIYYSQIVNDFQKGDIAEGYSVSREKKESFPLTVTSAQKNPTAFYLCASSIGSRRSSYNEQFFGPGTRLTVL.

The rearrangement joins TRBV20-1 to TRBJ1-1, with D possibly matching TRBD1 (6 bases). The CDR3 contains 15 residues. The germline gives CDR1 DFQATT, CDR2 SNEGSKA (reference sequence). Trimming pared 5 bases from V and 0 bases from J, leaving 16 bases between. The CDR3 reads CSAADRGGVNTEAFF. DNA for the CDR3: TGCAGTGCTGCCGATCGAGGGGGGGTGAACACTGAAGCTTTCTTT.

This chain connects TRBV18 to TRBJ2-1; 15 nucleotides line up with TRBD2. This CDR3 spans 17 amino acids. With V trimmed by 6 bases and J by 5 bases, 8 bases remained unmatched. The V gene's germline CDR1 is KGHSH and CDR2 LQKENI. The CDR3 loop is CASSPSGLAGGNNEQFF. The CDR3 DNA sequence: TGTGCCAGCTCTCCATCGGGACTAGCGGGGGGTAACAATGAGCAGTTCTTC.

This clonotype was detected many times. The genes are TRBV20-1 and TRBJ2-1, with D maybe TRBD2 (7 bases). The CDR3 has 17 amino acids. V gave up 1 base and J gave up 0 bases, with 16 bases separating them. From germline, CDR1 is DFQATT and CDR2 SNEGSKA (reference sequence). CDR3 loop: CSARGGRGPHSYNEQFF. In DNA form, the CDR3 reads TGCAGTGCTAGAGGTGGGCGGGGGCCCCACTCCTACAATGAGCAGTTCTTC.

This clonotype was seen more than once but under ten times. The chain employs TRBV20-1 and TRBJ1-5; maybe TRBD1 (6 bases). This CDR3 spans 20 amino acids. Per germline, CDR1 DFQATT and CDR2 SNEGSKA (reference sequence). V was cut by 4 bases and J by 0 bases, with 28 bases left in between. The CDR3 nucleotides read TGCAGTGCTAACACCAACTTCCGGGACAATCCCAATTATAGCAATCAGCCCCAGCATTTT. Its protein product is CSANTNFRDNPNYSNQPQHF.

For this clonotype: An end of the junction differs from the germline gene, which may be a read error. The chain carries TRBV29-1 and TRBJ1-1; D is unresolved. CDR3 length equals 13 residues. Germline V lookup: CDR1 SQVTM, CDR2 ANQGSEA. The CDR3 coding sequence is TGCAGCGTTGAAAGGACGGCGAACGCTGAAGCTTTCTTT. It is translated as CSVERTANAEAFF.

This clonotype turned up a few times. The chain recombines TRBV20-1 with TRBJ1-1; 8 positions agree with TRBD1. This CDR3 has 15 amino acids. Germline CDR1 and CDR2: DFQATT and SNEGSKA (reference sequence). V trimming: 5 bases; J trimming: 4 bases; junction bases outside the gene matches: 12. CDR3 bases: TGCAGTGCTGGACCTCCTGGACAGGGCGGCACTGAAGCTTTCTTT. It yields the protein CSAGPPGQGGTEAFF.

Regarding this clonotype: With a much larger clone just one base away, this may be a read error. The chain is built from TRBV11-1 and TRBJ2-5; perhaps TRBD2 as D (6 bases). The CDR3 runs 14 residues. V was shortened by 1 base and J by 11 bases, with 17 bases between the two germline ends. Germline CDR1 is SGHAT and CDR2 is FQDESV (reference sequence). In nucleotides, the CDR3 is TGTGCCAGCAGCTTAGTCGGGTCAGGGACTGAGCAGTACTTC. It encodes CASSLVGSGTEQYF.

Worth noting for this clonotype: One base away lies a much larger clone, so this may be a sequencing read error. The CDR3 DNA follows: TGTGCCAGCAGGCCTGGACCGGTGACCTACAATGAGCAGTTCTTC. This encodes CASRPGPVTYNEQFF. V is TRBV12-3 or TRBV12-4 and J is TRBJ2-1; D gene ambiguous. The V end lost 6 bases, the J end lost 2 bases, and 14 bases lay between the germline ends. This CDR3 is built from 15 residues.

This chain uses TRBV15 with TRBJ2-1; D not certain. CDR3 length equals 15 residues. V was shortened by 8 bases and J by 0 bases, with 14 bases between the two germline ends. Per germline, CDR1 LNHNV and CDR2 YYDKDF (reference sequence). The CDR3: CATGGGPSSYNEQFF. CDR3 bases: TGTGCCACCGGTGGCGGCCCGAGCTCCTACAATGAGCAGTTCTTC.

The gene calls are TRBV5-1 and TRBJ2-3; no reliable D call. The CDR3 spans 15 residues. Germline V gene data show CDR1 as SGHRS and CDR2 as YFSETQ. The V end was cut by 0 bases, the J end by 2 bases, with 10 bases between. CDR3 region: CASSLAVKPTDTQYF. DNA of the CDR3: TGCGCCAGCAGCTTGGCAGTAAAGCCCACAGATACGCAGTATTTT.